This is a list of T cell receptor beta chains from one sample in a study of T-cell memory formation after mild COVID-19. From the 5' RACE reads, TCRdb called clonotypes with MiXCR, one entry per CDR3 protein. The sample lists 300,000 to 400,000 distinct CDR3 sequences, roughly an eighth occurring once. The sequenced material came from PBMCs or a T cell subset sorted from them (not recorded which). These receptors all come from a man between 18 and 29 years old who had mild COVID-19 (a few samples of this study predate the infection). Cell type and time point are not known. Both conserved end residues are part of each CDR3. A D gene is named only where the DNA matches it firmly. Some rows have no size entry. The others give once, few or many, or a class for an expanded clone.

abundance	d_gene	v_gene	j_gene	CDR3nt	CDR3aa
many	NA	TRBV5-1	TRBJ2-2	TGCGCCAGCAGCTTTCATGAACTGAACACCGGGGAGCTGTTTTTT	CASSFHELNTGELFF
few	NA	TRBV24-1	TRBJ2-1	TGTGCCACCAGTGAAGGTGGTGAGCAGTTCTTC	CATSEGGEQFF
few	TRBD1	TRBV6-5	TRBJ1-2	TGTGCCAGCAGTCCCCTAGGACAGGGAATCTATGGCTACACCTTC	CASSPLGQGIYGYTF
many	NA	TRBV19	TRBJ1-5	TGTGCCAGTAGTATCGGAAACAATCAGCCCCAGCATTTT	CASSIGNNQPQHF
many	NA	TRBV11-2	TRBJ1-1	TGTGCCAGCAGCTTTCACGACTCGGCGGACACTGAAGCTTTCTTT	CASSFHDSADTEAFF
few	NA	TRBV28	TRBJ1-2	TGTGCCACCCGACTAGCGAACTATGGCTACACCTTC	CATRLANYGYTF
NA	NA	TRBV4-2	TRBJ2-2	TGTGCCAGCGGCCAGGGTTCCGGGGAGCTGTTTTTT	CASGQGSGELFF
few	TRBD2	TRBV6-5	TRBJ2-5	TGTGCCAGCAGTTACCCGGATAGCGGGGGACAAGAGACCCAGTACTTC	CASSYPDSGGQETQYF
few	NA	TRBV28	TRBJ1-3	TGTGCCAGCAGTCCCCAGGGGTCTGGAAACACCATATATTTT	CASSPQGSGNTIYF
NA	TRBD1	TRBV6-5	TRBJ2-3	TGTGCCAGCAGTGTCACAGGGGGCCATGGAGATACGCAGTATTTT	CASSVTGGHGDTQYF
NA	TRBD1	TRBV10-3	TRBJ1-2	TGTGCCATCACCTTAGACAGGGGGGATGGCTACACCTTC	CAITLDRGDGYTF
NA	NA	TRBV7-8	TRBJ2-3	TGTGCCAGCACACGGGATACGCAGTATTTT	CASTRDTQYF
NA	NA	TRBV7-9	TRBJ1-1	TGTGCCAGCAGCGTATTCCGGACAGTAGATCTAACTGAAGCTTTCTTT	CASSVFRTVDLTEAFF
NA	NA	TRBV5-1	TRBJ1-1	TGCGCCAGCAGACGACTAGGGGACACTGAAGCTTTCTTT	CASRRLGDTEAFF
NA	NA	TRBV19	TRBJ1-6	TGTGCCAGTAGTATTGTCAGGAATTCACCCCTCCACTTT	CASSIVRNSPLHF
few	NA	TRBV6-5	TRBJ2-3	TGTGCCAGCACCCCCCCGGGGGGCACAGATACGCAGTATTTT	CASTPPGGTDTQYF
few	NA	TRBV10-3	TRBJ1-1	TGTGCCATCAGCGCGAATCTCCGGGACTGGGGAACTGAAGCTTTCTTT	CAISANLRDWGTEAFF
NA	NA	TRBV7-9	TRBJ1-1	TGTGCCAGCAGCCCCCCGTTGGACACTGAAGCTTTCTTT	CASSPPLDTEAFF
many	TRBD2	TRBV20-1	TRBJ2-3	TGCAGTGCTAGAGATCATCAAGGAGCGGGGGGGGCAGATACGCAGTATTTT	CSARDHQGAGGADTQYF
few	TRBD2	TRBV7-6	TRBJ2-1	TGTGCCAGCAGGGCGGGGGGCCCACACAATGAGCAGTTCTTC	CASRAGGPHNEQFF
NA	NA	TRBV2	TRBJ2-7	TGTGCCAGCAGTGAAGGTGGGGTAGTTTACGAGCAGTACTTC	CASSEGGVVYEQYF
NA	NA	TRBV5-1	TRBJ1-1	TGCGCCAGCAGCACACAACCCACGAACACTGAAGCTTTCTTT	CASSTQPTNTEAFF
few	TRBD1	TRBV7-9	TRBJ1-3	TGTGCCAGCAGCTTTGGGACAGTAGACTCTGGAAACACCATATATTTT	CASSFGTVDSGNTIYF
NA	TRBD2	TRBV7-8	TRBJ2-1	TGTGCCAGCAGCTCCCGTTGGCTAGCGGGTCTCAGCTCCTACAATGAGCAGTTCTTC	CASSSRWLAGLSSYNEQFF
NA	NA	TRBV7-9	TRBJ1-2	TGTGCCAGCAGCCTTAACAGTGGGGGGAACTATGGCTACACCTTC	CASSLNSGGNYGYTF
few	NA	TRBV7-2	TRBJ1-1	TGTGCCAGCAGCTTAGCGATTGGGGGGAACACTGAAGCTTTCTTT	CASSLAIGGNTEAFF
many	TRBD1	TRBV11-2	TRBJ2-7	TGTGCCAGCAGACCCGTCGACAGGGCCTACTACGAGCAGTACTTC	CASRPVDRAYYEQYF
NA	NA	TRBV24-1	TRBJ1-2	TGTGCCACCACTCCTAAAGGAGTATCGTCGCTCGACGGCTACACCTTC	CATTPKGVSSLDGYTF
many	TRBD1	TRBV7-3	TRBJ2-2	TGTGCCAGCAGCTTCTCCGGACAGGGGGCGCGCAGCACCGGGGAGCTGTTTTTT	CASSFSGQGARSTGELFF
NA	TRBD1	TRBV2	TRBJ1-5	TGTGCCAGCAGTGAGGGGACAGGCCGGGGGCCCCAGCATTTT	CASSEGTGRGPQHF
few	NA	TRBV12-3/TRBV12-4	TRBJ2-5	TGTGCCAGCAGATCCCATGGGGGCCGTGAGACCCAGTACTTC	CASRSHGGRETQYF
NA	TRBD2	TRBV5-1	TRBJ2-3	TGCGCCAGCAGCTTAGCGGGGGGGCCCGGCACAGATACGCAGTATTTT	CASSLAGGPGTDTQYF
NA	TRBD1	TRBV28	TRBJ1-4	TGTGCCAGCAGTCCCGCACAGGGGGTAGTTGAAAAACTGTTTTTT	CASSPAQGVVEKLFF
few	NA	TRBV30	TRBJ2-5	TGTGCCTGGAGTGCCCAAGAGACCCAGTACTTC	CAWSAQETQYF
many	NA	TRBV5-1	TRBJ2-7	TGCGCCAGCAGCCTTGGGACGGCGAACGACTACGAGCAGTACTTC	CASSLGTANDYEQYF
NA	NA	TRBV7-2	TRBJ2-5	TGTGCCAGCAGCACCCTAGGGGAGACCCAGTACTTC	CASSTLGETQYF
many	NA	TRBV7-8	TRBJ2-4	TGTGCCAGCAGCTTATCATCACAGGGATCAAACATTCAGTACTTC	CASSLSSQGSNIQYF
few	NA	TRBV12-3/TRBV12-4	TRBJ1-4	TGTGCCAGCAGGCCGGGACAACGGGGAGAAAAACTGTTTTTT	CASRPGQRGEKLFF
few	NA	TRBV12-3/TRBV12-4	TRBJ1-2	TGTGCCAGCAGTTGGACCGGGACAAACCTTGGCAGCTACACCTTC	CASSWTGTNLGSYTF
once	NA	TRBV3-1	TRBJ1-6	TGTGCCAGCAGCCAAGGGCAGAGAATGGACACCCTCCACTTT	CASSQGQRMDTLHF
few	TRBD2	TRBV20-1	TRBJ2-1	TGCAGTGCTAGAGATCCCCGGACTAGTCAGTATGAGCAGTTCTTC	CSARDPRTSQYEQFF
NA	NA	TRBV5-4	TRBJ2-5	TGTGCCAGCAGCTTGGTAGGGCGAGACCAAGAGACCCAGTACTTC	CASSLVGRDQETQYF
NA	NA	TRBV2	TRBJ1-1	TGTGCCGGCTCGGTCGGGAACACTGAAGCTTTCTTT	CAGSVGNTEAFF
NA	TRBD2	TRBV20-1	TRBJ2-5	TGCAGTGCGAACATAGCGGGGGCCCGTGGAGAGACCCAGTACTTC	CSANIAGARGETQYF
NA	NA	TRBV20-1	TRBJ1-5	TGCAGTGCTAGAATCGGGGCAGATCAGCCCCAGCATTTT	CSARIGADQPQHF
few	NA	TRBV7-9	TRBJ1-1	TGTGCCAGCAGCACGGGACGGTTGTTCACTGAAGCTTTCTTT	CASSTGRLFTEAFF
few	NA	TRBV7-2	TRBJ2-5	TGTGCCAGCAGTACAGGGCCGGAGACCCAGTACTTC	CASSTGPETQYF
few	NA	TRBV12-3/TRBV12-4	TRBJ1-1	TGTGCCAATCAAAGGGAAATGAACACTGAAGCTTTCTTT	CANQREMNTEAFF
many	TRBD1	TRBV5-1	TRBJ1-5	TGCGCCAGCAGCCCTGGACAGGGCGGCAATCAGCCCCAGCATTTT	CASSPGQGGNQPQHF
NA	TRBD1	TRBV5-1	TRBJ1-2	TGCGCCAGCAGCTTTACCGGGACAGGGACGGGCGGCTACACCTTC	CASSFTGTGTGGYTF
few	TRBD1	TRBV12-3/TRBV12-4	TRBJ1-4	TGTGCCAGCAGTCTGGGACAGGCGCCAACTAATGAAAAACTGTTTTTT	CASSLGQAPTNEKLFF